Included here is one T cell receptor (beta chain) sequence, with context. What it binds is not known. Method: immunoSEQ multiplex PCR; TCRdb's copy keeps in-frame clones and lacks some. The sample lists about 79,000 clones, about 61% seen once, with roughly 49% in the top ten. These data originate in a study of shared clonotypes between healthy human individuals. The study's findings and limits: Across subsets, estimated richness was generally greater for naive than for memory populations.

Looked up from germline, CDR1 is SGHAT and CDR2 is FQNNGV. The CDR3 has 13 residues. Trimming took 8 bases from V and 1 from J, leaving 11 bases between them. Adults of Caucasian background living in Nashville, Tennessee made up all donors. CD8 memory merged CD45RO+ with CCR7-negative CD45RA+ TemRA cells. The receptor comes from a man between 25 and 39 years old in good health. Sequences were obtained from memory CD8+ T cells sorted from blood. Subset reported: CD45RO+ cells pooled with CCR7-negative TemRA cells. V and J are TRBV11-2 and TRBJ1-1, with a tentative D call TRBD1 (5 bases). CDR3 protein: CASGAMGNTEAFF. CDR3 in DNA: TGTGCCAGCGGGGCTATGGGGAACACTGAAGCTTTCTTT.